The text below deals with one T cell receptor (beta chain). The data derive from a study of blood T cell repertoires in COVID-19. About the study: Acute and convalescent COVID-19 specimens originated in the United States, Italy and Spain. PBMCs, B-cell-depleted T cells, or T cells provided the cDNA or gDNA that made up the material.

Original processing notes: From reference gene primer amplification, estimates of nucleated cell counts were derived. TCRdb keeps only in-frame clones here, not all; method: immunoSEQ multiplex PCR. That table is the source of V, J and clone size, and D and trimming were worked out from the DNA. The table includes approximately 390,000 clones, roughly 86% detected once. Living in 24 US areas, the participants were between 18 and 89 years of age. The clonotype comes from a woman aged 35 to 49 with acute COVID-19. What was sequenced was PBMCs or T cells enriched from blood (not recorded which).

CDR3 sequence (DNA): TGCGCCAGCAGCCTTCCGACAGGGGAAGGCGGGGAGCTGTTTTTT. Translation gives CASSLPTGEGGELFF. The chain couples TRBV5-1 to TRBJ2-2; TRBD1 agrees at 8 bases. V shed 4 bases, J shed 7 bases, and the junction held 9 bases outside the gene matches. In germline, CDR1 is SGHRS, CDR2 YFSETQ. CDR3 size: 15 residues.